This T cell receptor beta chain derives from a study of patients and donors after allogeneic stem cell transplantation. Each CDR3 protein is one row after TCRdb ran MiXCR on the RT-PCR reads. The sample records roughly 940,000 distinct CDR3 sequences, more than 15% being singletons. Germline CDR1 is LGHNA and CDR2 is YNFKEQ. V dropped 0 bases and J dropped 2 bases, with 13 bases sitting between them. The CDR3 is 17 amino acids. The chain employs TRBV4-2 and TRBJ2-2, with a weak D call TRBD2 (5 bases). This TCR derives from a human donor who was either an allogeneic HSCT recipient or a stem cell or donor lymphocyte infusion donor (not recorded which). It is not recorded whose cells these are; they may come from a transplant donor. Sequences were obtained from blood, either unsorted or a sorted T cell fraction (not recorded which). The CDR3 DNA sequence: TGTGCCAGCAGCCAAGACCCCCAGGACTCCAACACCGGGGAGCTGTTTTTT. This translates into CASSQDPQDSNTGELFF.